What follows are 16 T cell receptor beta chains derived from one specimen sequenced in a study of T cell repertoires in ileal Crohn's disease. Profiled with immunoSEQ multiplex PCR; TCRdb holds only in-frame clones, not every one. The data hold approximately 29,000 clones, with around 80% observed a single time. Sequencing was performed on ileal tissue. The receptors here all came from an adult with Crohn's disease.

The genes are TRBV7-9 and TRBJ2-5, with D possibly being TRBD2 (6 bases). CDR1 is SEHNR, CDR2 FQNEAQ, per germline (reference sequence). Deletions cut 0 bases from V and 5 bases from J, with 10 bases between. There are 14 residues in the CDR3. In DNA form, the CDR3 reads TGTGCCAGCAGCTTAGCACAGGAGGGGGAGACCCAGTACTTC. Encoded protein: CASSLAQEGETQYF.

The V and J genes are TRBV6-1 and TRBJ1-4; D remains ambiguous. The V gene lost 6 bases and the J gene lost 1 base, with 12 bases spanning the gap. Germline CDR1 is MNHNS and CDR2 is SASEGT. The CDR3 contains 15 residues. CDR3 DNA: TGTGCCAGCAGGACTAACAGACGAACTAATGAAAAACTGTTTTTT. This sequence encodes CASRTNRRTNEKLFF.

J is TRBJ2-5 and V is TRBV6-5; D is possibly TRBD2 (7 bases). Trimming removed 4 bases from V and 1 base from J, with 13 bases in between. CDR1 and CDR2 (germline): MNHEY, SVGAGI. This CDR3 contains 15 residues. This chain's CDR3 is CASSLSRGAQETQYF. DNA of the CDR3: TGTGCCAGCAGTTTAAGCCGGGGGGCCCAAGAGACCCAGTACTTC.

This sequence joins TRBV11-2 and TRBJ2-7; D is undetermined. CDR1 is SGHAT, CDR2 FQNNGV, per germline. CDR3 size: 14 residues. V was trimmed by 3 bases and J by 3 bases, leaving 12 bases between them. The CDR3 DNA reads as TGTGCCAGCAGCTTTCTGAATAGACACTACGAGCAGTACTTC. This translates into CASSFLNRHYEQYF.

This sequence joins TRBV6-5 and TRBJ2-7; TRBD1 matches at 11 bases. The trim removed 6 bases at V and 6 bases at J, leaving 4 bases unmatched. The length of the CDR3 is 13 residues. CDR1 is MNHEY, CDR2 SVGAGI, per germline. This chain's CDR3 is CASSLGQGVEQYF. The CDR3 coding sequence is TGTGCCAGCAGCCTGGGACAGGGGGTCGAGCAGTACTTC.

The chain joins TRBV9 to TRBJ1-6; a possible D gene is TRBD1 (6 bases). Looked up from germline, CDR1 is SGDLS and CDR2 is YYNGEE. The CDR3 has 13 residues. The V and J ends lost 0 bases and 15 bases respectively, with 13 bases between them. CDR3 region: CASSVADRSLLHF. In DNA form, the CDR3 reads TGTGCCAGCAGCGTAGCGGACAGATCCCTCCTCCACTTT.

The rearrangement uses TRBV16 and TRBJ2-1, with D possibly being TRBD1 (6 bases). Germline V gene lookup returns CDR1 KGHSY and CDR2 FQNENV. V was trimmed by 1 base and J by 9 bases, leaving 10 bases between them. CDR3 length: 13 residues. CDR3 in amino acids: CASSQWTEGEQFF. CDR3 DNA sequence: TGTGCCAGCAGCCAATGGACAGAGGGTGAGCAGTTCTTC.

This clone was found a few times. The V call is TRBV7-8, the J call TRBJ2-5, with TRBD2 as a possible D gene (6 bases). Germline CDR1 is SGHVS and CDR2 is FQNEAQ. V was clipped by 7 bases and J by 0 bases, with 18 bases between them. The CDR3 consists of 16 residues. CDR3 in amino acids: CASIRFSGLYQETQYF. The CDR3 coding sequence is TGTGCCAGCATCCGTTTTAGCGGTTTGTACCAAGAGACCCAGTACTTC.

In DNA form, the CDR3 reads TGTGCCAGCAGTGGGGCCGGGGGGGACTATGGCTACACCTTC. Protein sequence: CASSGAGGDYGYTF. The rearrangement links TRBV27 to TRBJ1-2; possible D gene TRBD1, 5 bases. This CDR3 has 14 amino acids. The V and J ends lost 5 bases and 3 bases respectively, with 13 bases between them. Per the germline V gene, CDR1 is MNHEY and CDR2 is SMNVEV (reference sequence).

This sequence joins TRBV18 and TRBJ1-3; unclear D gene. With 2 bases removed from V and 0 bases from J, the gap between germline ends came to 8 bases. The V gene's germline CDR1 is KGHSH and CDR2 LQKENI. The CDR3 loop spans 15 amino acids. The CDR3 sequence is CASSPTLSSGNTIYF. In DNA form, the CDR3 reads TGTGCCAGCTCACCAACCCTCAGCTCTGGAAACACCATATATTTT.

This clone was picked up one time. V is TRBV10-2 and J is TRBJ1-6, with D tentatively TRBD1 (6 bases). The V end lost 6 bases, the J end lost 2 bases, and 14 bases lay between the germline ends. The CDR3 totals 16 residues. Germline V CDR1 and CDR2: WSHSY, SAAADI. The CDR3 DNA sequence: TGCGCCAGCAGCGACCATCAGGGGACCTATAATTCACCCCTCCACTTT. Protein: CASSDHQGTYNSPLHF.

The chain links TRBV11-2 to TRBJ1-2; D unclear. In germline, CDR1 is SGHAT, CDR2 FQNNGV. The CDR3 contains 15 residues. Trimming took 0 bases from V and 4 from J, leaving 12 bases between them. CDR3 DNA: TGTGCCAGCAGCTTAGATGGTCCCATCGGCTATGGCTACACCTTC. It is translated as CASSLDGPIGYGYTF.

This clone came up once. The DNA for the CDR3 is TGTGCCAGCAGAAAAATCGGCAGGGGGTGGGAGACCCAGTACTTC. Its translation is CASRKIGRGWETQYF. The V gene is TRBV21-1, the J gene TRBJ2-5; the D call TRBD1 from the table was never checked on the DNA. TRBV21-1 counts as a pseudogene. This CDR3 spans 15 amino acids.

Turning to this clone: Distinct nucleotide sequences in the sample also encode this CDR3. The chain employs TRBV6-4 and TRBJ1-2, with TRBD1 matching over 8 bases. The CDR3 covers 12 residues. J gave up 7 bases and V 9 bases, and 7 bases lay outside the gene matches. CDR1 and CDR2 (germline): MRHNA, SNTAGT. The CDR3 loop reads CASRQGMGGYTF. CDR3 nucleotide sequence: TGTGCCAGTCGACAGGGGATGGGTGGCTACACCTTC.

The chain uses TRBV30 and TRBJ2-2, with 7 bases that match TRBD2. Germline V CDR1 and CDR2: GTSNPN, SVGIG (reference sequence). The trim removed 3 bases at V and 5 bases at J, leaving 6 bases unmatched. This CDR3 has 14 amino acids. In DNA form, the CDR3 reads TGTGCCTGGAGCCGGGGAGGGTTAACCGGGGAGCTGTTTTTT. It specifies CAWSRGGLTGELFF.

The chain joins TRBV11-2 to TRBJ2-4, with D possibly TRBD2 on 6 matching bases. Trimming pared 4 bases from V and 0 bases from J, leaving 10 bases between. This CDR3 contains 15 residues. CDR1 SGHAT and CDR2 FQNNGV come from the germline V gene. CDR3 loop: CASSSGLLAKNIQYF. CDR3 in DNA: TGTGCCAGCAGCTCGGGACTTCTAGCCAAAAACATTCAGTACTTC.